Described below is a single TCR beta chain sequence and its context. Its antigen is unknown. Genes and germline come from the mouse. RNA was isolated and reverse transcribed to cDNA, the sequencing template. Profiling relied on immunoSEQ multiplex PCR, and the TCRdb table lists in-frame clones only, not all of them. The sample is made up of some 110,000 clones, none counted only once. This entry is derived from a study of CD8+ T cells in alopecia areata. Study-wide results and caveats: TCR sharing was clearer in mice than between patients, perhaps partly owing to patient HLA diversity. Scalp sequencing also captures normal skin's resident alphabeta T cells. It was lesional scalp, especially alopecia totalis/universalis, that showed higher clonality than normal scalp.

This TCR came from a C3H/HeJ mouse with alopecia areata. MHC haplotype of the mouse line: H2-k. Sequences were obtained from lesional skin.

Partial CDR3 DNA: TGTGCCAGCAGTATTGGGGGGGCACCCTAT. This codes for CASSIGGAPY. In full, the CDR3 is CASSIGGAPYEQYF. V and J are TRBV19 and TRBJ2-7; TRBD2 matches 9 bases. The CDR3 end lies 4 residues beyond the end of the read and is filled in from the germline J gene. Per germline, CDR1 FNHDT and CDR2 SITEND (reference sequence). CDR3 length equals 14 residues. V was pared by 2 bases and J by 2 bases, with 2 bases of the junction left unmatched.